This TCR beta chain is drawn from a study of early T cells in non-severe SARS-CoV-2 infection. Turning to the study itself: Bulk RNA isolated from unsorted whole blood underwent sequencing; chains were not paired.

This clonotype occurred many times. Its specificity is unknown. V trimming: 6 bases; J trimming: 2 bases; junction bases outside the gene matches: 10. Germline-derived CDR1 and CDR2 are MNHNS and SASEGT. CDR3 length: 16 amino acids. Study-wide points: Matching results from VDJdb favored anti-spike CD8 responses, leaving private and CD4 specificities undetected.

Separate cDNA molecules each had unique molecular identifiers attached to them. TCRdb ran MiXCR on the 5' RACE reads and lists one entry per CDR3 protein. The sample yields around 70,000 distinct CDR3 sequences, 9% to 15% seen once. This clonotype was obtained from an adult who was a healthcare worker with PCR-confirmed SARS-CoV-2 infection or an uninfected control (not recorded which). Input material: whole blood. V gene TRBV6-1 combines with J gene TRBJ2-1; 7 nucleotides align to TRBD2. CDR3 sequence (DNA): TGTGCCAGCAGCCAAATGTTGGGACTACCCTACAATGAGCAGTTCTTC. Its protein product is CASSQMLGLPYNEQFF.